This T cell receptor beta chain was sequenced in a study of shared clonotypes between healthy human individuals. For the study at large: Every donor yielded three CD4 naive, three CD4 memory, two CD8 naive and one CD8 memory plate.

Those who donated were healthy HIV-negative adults, with no recent acute infections or vaccinations reported. Deep-level assay runs were performed. Measured with immunoSEQ multiplex PCR; TCRdb has only the in-frame clones, and not every one. The sample holds 2 million to 3 million clones; about 92% are singletons and the top ten take roughly 0.13%. The CDR3 has 13 amino acids. Trimming stripped 3 bases from V and 3 bases from J, with 8 bases between. Per germline, CDR1 MDHEN and CDR2 SYDVKM. General observations from the study: Between several donors, naive CD4 clonotypes were shared at a level of around 4.9%.

In this sample, this clone turned up once. What it recognizes is unknown. The chain has TRBV28 and TRBJ1-2; unclear D gene. The sequence derives from a man between 18 and 29 years old in good health. The material sequenced was naive CD4+ T cells sorted from blood. The subset was: CD45RA+ positively selected. DNA of the CDR3: TGTGCCAGCAGTTTTCGGTTATACTATGGCTACACCTTC. As protein: CASSFRLYYGYTF.